Sequencing of this T cell receptor (beta chain) was carried out in a study of cytomegalovirus exposure and HLA in healthy donors. About the research overall: In a later analysis, the 120 or so validation repertoires were reported to have used the same platform as the roughly 600 first-cohort repertoires.

Germline V CDR1 and CDR2: MNHEY, SVGAGI. The CDR3 loop spans 12 amino acids. The V end was cut by 6 bases, the J end by 10 bases, with 15 bases between. Data came from immunoSEQ multiplex PCR; TCRdb stores just in-frame clones and leaves some out. The data show about 58,000 clones, with 90% seen just once and around 1% held by the top ten. Only one count was recorded for this clone. Its antigen is not known. Overall study results and limits: The listing of 150 to 200 TCR beta chains classed them as cytomegalovirus-associated. In vitro confirmation showed three CMV-associated chains to be CMV antigen specific. The tendency of first-cohort TCR clusters to co-occur in the 120 or so validation repertoires was identified by a subsequent analysis.

This receptor was obtained from a man between 18 and 29 years old in good health and CMV-seronegative. Source material: PBMCs. The chain is built from TRBV6-5 and TRBJ1-1; possible D gene TRBD1, 5 bases. The DNA for the CDR3 is TGTGCCAGCAGCCGGACCGGGGGGGGAGCTTTCTTT. Translation gives CASSRTGGGAFF.